Below, one TCR beta chain is given with its context. Trimming removed 4 bases from V and 1 base from J; junction bases left unmatched: 12. Germline values: CDR1 SGHTS, CDR2 YDEGEE. CDR3 length equals 18 residues. This entry comes from a study of T cells in Graves' hyperthyroidism and ophthalmopathy. RNA transcripts served as the template for amplifying TCR beta CDR3 regions. First-round RT-PCR of the TCR CDR3 relied on the HTBI primer set. TCRdb re-analysed the multiplex PCR reads in MiXCR, keeping a single row per CDR3 protein. The sample holds under 250,000 distinct CDR3 sequences; roughly 17% are singletons and the top ten take about 50%. Patients having uncontrolled infection, another autoimmune disease, pregnancy or lactation were not included.

The V and J genes are TRBV5-8 and TRBJ2-1, with TRBD2 matching 9 bases. The sequence came from a woman aged 50 to 60 with Graves' hyperthyroidism. The specimen was blood. For the CDR3, the DNA is TGTGCCAGCAGCGGGTGGAGCGGGAGGATCGGATCCTACAATGAGCAGTTCTTC. This encodes CASSGWSGRIGSYNEQFF.